This T cell receptor (beta chain) came from a study of CD8+CD57+ T cells in acquired aplastic anemia. Study as a whole: The sorted CD4+ and CD8+ cells yielded an average around 3 ug of DNA.

Profiles of TCR beta VDJ and CDR3 were generated from a genomic DNA template. TCRdb re-called the reads through MiXCR, storing one row per CDR3 protein. Of fewer than 200,000 distinct CDR3 sequences listed, 71% were seen once; the top ten hold approximately 42%. This clonotype has more than one count but fewer than ten. Patients who underwent sequencing had shown CD8+CD57+ cell expansion by flow cytometry. This receptor was taken from a human donor with aplastic anemia. Specimen: sorted CD4+, CD8+, or CD8+CD57+ T cells (not recorded which) from PBMCs.

The CDR3 DNA follows: TGTGCCACCAGCAGGGCAGGGGCGTCCGAGCAGTACTTC. Its translation: CATSRAGASEQYF. The gene calls are TRBV15 and TRBJ2-7; D might be TRBD1 (6 bases). Germline V gene data show CDR1 as LNHNV and CDR2 as YYDKDF (reference sequence). The CDR3 runs to 13 residues. V dropped 3 bases and J dropped 6 bases, with 12 bases sitting between them.